This passage covers 25 T cell receptor beta chains from one sample sequenced in a study of cytomegalovirus exposure and HLA in healthy donors. Repertoires were generated with immunoSEQ multiplex PCR, while TCRdb's copy carries only in-frame clones and drops some. This table has around 350,000 clones, about nine tenths appearing once. Source material: PBMCs. The receptors come from a woman aged 18-29 years in good health and CMV-seronegative.

The chain joins TRBV30 to TRBJ2-6; D gene uncertain. This CDR3 comprises 15 residues. CDR1 is GTSNPN, CDR2 SVGIG, per germline (reference sequence). Trimming stripped 0 bases from V and 4 bases from J, with 10 bases between. CDR3 coding DNA: TGTGCCTGGAGTGTACTTATCTCCGGGGCCAACGTCCTGACTTTC. Amino acids: CAWSVLISGANVLTF. Looking up the rest from reference TRBV30 and TRBJ2-6 gives the full variable domain: SQTIHQWPATLVQPVGSPLSLECTVEGTSNPNLYWYRQAAGRGLQLLFYSVGIGQISSEVPQNLSASRPQDRQFILSSKKLLLSDSGFYLCAWSVLISGANVLTFGAGSRLTVL.

The chain has TRBV6-6 and TRBJ2-7; D is possibly TRBD1 (6 bases). The CDR3 spans 14 residues. Trimming left V 5 bases short and J 0 bases short, with 11 bases between. Germline lookup yields CDR1 MNHNY and CDR2 SVGAGI (reference sequence). The CDR3 spells CASSPDSVSYEQYF. CDR3 bases: TGTGCCAGCAGTCCGGACAGCGTCTCCTACGAGCAGTACTTC.

This clone was counted between two and nine times. J is TRBJ2-2 and V is TRBV28; TRBD2 aligns across 7 bases. The germline V gene has CDR1 MDHEN and CDR2 SYDVKM. The length of the CDR3 is 13 residues. V was clipped by 7 bases and J by 5 bases; unmatched bases: 4. In DNA, the CDR3 is TGTGCCAGCACCCGGGGGGAAACCGGGGAGCTGTTTTTT. Protein sequence: CASTRGETGELFF.

The chain uses TRBV2 and TRBJ1-4; a weak D match, TRBD1 (5 bases). Per germline, CDR1 SNHLY and CDR2 FYNNEI. This CDR3 is 14 amino acids long. V dropped 7 bases and J dropped 4 bases, with 13 bases sitting between them. The CDR3 spells CASNPTDVNEKLFF. In DNA, the CDR3 is TGTGCCAGCAACCCGACAGACGTTAATGAAAAACTGTTTTTT.

This clone was observed a few times. The chain has TRBV6-4 and TRBJ1-2, with D perhaps matching TRBD1 (5 bases). The V end lost 0 bases, the J end lost 6 bases, and 11 bases lay between the germline ends. This CDR3 is built from 14 residues. In germline, CDR1 is MRHNA, CDR2 SNTAGT. CDR3 in amino acids: CASSDSPGGHGYTF. Written as DNA, the CDR3 is TGTGCCAGCAGTGACTCCCCGGGGGGTCATGGCTACACCTTC.

The chain recombines TRBV6-1 with TRBJ1-2; D ambiguous. Germline V gene data show CDR1 as MNHNS and CDR2 as SASEGT. V lost 2 bases and J 4 bases, leaving 11 bases between the germline ends. The CDR3 length is 14 residues. CDR3 bases: TGTGCCAGCAGTGAACCTTTGCCGGGCTATGGCTACACCTTC. Translation: CASSEPLPGYGYTF.

The V call is TRBV6-1, the J call TRBJ1-1; maybe TRBD1 (5 bases). V lost 2 bases and J lost 5, with 12 bases in between. Germline CDR1 MNHNS, CDR2 SASEGT. This CDR3 contains 14 residues. The CDR3 bases are TGTGCCAGCAGTGAAAGAGGGCGGGGGACTGAAGCTTTCTTT. The encoded protein is CASSERGRGTEAFF.

In DNA form, the CDR3 reads TGTGCCACCGATACCAACGGGGACAGCATCGGCAATCAGCCCCAGCATTTT. It translates to CATDTNGDSIGNQPQHF. The genes are TRBV19 and TRBJ1-5, with TRBD1 matching over 7 bases. The germline CDR1 and CDR2 sequences are LNHDA and SQIVND (reference sequence). The CDR3 length is 17 residues. Germline trimming cut 10 bases from V and 2 bases from J; bases unmatched to any gene: 17.

J is TRBJ1-5 and V is TRBV27; D might be TRBD1 (5 bases). V was pared by 0 bases and J by 8 bases, with 14 bases between. CDR1 MNHEY and CDR2 SMNVEV come from the germline V gene (reference sequence). This CDR3 region has 15 residues. The CDR3 region is CASSLSGGGWEPQHF. CDR3 nucleotide sequence: TGTGCCAGCAGTTTATCCGGCGGGGGATGGGAGCCCCAGCATTTT.

This chain links TRBV27 with TRBJ1-1, with D hard to call. CDR1 is MNHEY and CDR2 is SMNVEV in the germline V gene (reference sequence). With 7 bases removed from V and 1 base from J, the gap between germline ends came to 7 bases. The CDR3 runs 12 residues. The chain's CDR3 is CASKRGNTEAFF. CDR3 DNA sequence: TGTGCCAGCAAGCGGGGGAACACTGAAGCTTTCTTT.

The chain recombines TRBV4-1 with TRBJ2-1; 10 positions agree with TRBD2. Trimming at V came to 3 bases and at J to 8 bases, leaving 13 bases not matched to a gene. There are 17 residues in the CDR3. Germline V gene lookup returns CDR1 MGHRA and CDR2 YSYEKL. The CDR3, as DNA: TGCGCCAGCAGCCACCCGGCACCGGAGGGGACTAGCGATGAGCAGTTCTTC. This gives the protein CASSHPAPEGTSDEQFF.

The chain has TRBV5-1 and TRBJ1-2; possibly TRBD1 for D (6 bases). The V end was cut by 1 base, the J end by 7 bases, with 23 bases between. This CDR3 is 17 amino acids long. Germline V gene data show CDR1 as SGHRS and CDR2 as YFSETQ. CDR3 amino acids: CASSLMGHNTGLGGYTF. The CDR3 region has the DNA TGCGCCAGCAGCTTGATGGGCCATAATACAGGGTTGGGTGGCTACACCTTC.

V gene TRBV28 combines with J gene TRBJ1-5, with D perhaps TRBD1 (6 bases). Germline V gene lookup returns CDR1 MDHEN and CDR2 SYDVKM. This CDR3 comprises 15 residues. Trimming took off 5 bases at V and 2 bases at J, with 13 bases between the two ends. CDR3 region: CASSLPRQGNQPQHF. The DNA for the CDR3 is TGTGCCAGCAGTCTACCCCGACAGGGCAATCAGCCCCAGCATTTT.

The chain is built from TRBV6-1 and TRBJ1-1; D might be TRBD1 (6 bases). V lost 6 bases and J lost 10, with 15 bases in between. The CDR3 spans 12 residues. Germline-derived CDR1 and CDR2 are MNHNS and SASEGT. CDR3 nucleotides: TGTGCCAGCAGCTTTCCAGGGACACGAGCTTTCTTT. Encoded protein: CASSFPGTRAFF.

The rearrangement links TRBV5-8 to TRBJ1-6; TRBD1 aligns across 7 bases. Germline-derived CDR1 and CDR2 are SGHTS and YDEGEE. J gave up 6 bases and V 4 bases, and 13 bases lay outside the gene matches. The CDR3 length is 17 residues. The CDR3 loop reads CASSPRQGLRGNSPLHF. The DNA of the CDR3 is TGTGCCAGCAGCCCCAGACAGGGATTGCGGGGTAATTCACCCCTCCACTTT.

This chain uses TRBV11-2 with TRBJ1-1; no firm D call. Germline assignment: CDR1 SGHAT and CDR2 FQNNGV. V lost 0 bases to trimming and J lost 6 bases, with 14 bases between them. The CDR3 has 15 amino acids. CDR3 region: CASSLELGIGAEAFF. In nucleotides, the CDR3 is TGTGCCAGCAGCTTAGAGTTAGGAATCGGGGCTGAAGCTTTCTTT.

The V call is TRBV28, the J call TRBJ1-2; D uncertain. Germline CDR1 reads MDHEN; CDR2 reads SYDVKM. The CDR3 totals 13 residues. Trimming cost V 5 bases and J 0 bases, with 7 bases left between them. The CDR3 sequence is CASSRVANYGYTF. DNA of the CDR3: TGTGCCAGCAGTCGGGTCGCTAACTATGGCTACACCTTC.

This chain links TRBV30 with TRBJ2-7; 9 bases map to TRBD2. Germline V gives CDR1 GTSNPN, CDR2 SVGIG (reference sequence). The CDR3 runs to 15 residues. Trimming at V came to 0 bases and at J to 5 bases, leaving 8 bases not matched to a gene. The CDR3 protein is CAWSVGLAGLDEQYF. In nucleotides, the CDR3 is TGTGCCTGGAGTGTAGGGCTAGCGGGATTGGACGAGCAGTACTTC.

This chain uses TRBV30 with TRBJ1-5; D is unresolved. CDR1 and CDR2 from the germline V gene are GTSNPN and SVGIG (reference sequence). V lost 2 bases and J lost 4, with 9 bases in between. This CDR3 region has 13 residues. CDR3 sequence: CAWSIRGNQPQHF. The DNA for the CDR3 is TGTGCCTGGAGTATACGGGGAAATCAGCCCCAGCATTTT.

This clone was seen only once. V gene TRBV4-2 combines with J gene TRBJ2-3, with 10 bases fitting TRBD2. With V trimmed by 9 bases and J by 1 base, 10 bases remained unmatched. Germline V gives CDR1 LGHNA, CDR2 YNFKEQ. The CDR3 runs to 16 residues. The CDR3 here is CASWGTGTSGTDTQYF. In nucleotides, the CDR3 is TGTGCCAGTTGGGGAACCGGGACTAGCGGCACAGATACGCAGTATTTT.

CDR3 DNA sequence: TGTGCCAGCAGCCCGCAGGGACAGTCAACCTACGAGCAGTACTTC. This encodes CASSPQGQSTYEQYF. The chain is built from TRBV5-4 and TRBJ2-7; 7 nucleotides match TRBD1. After removal of 4 bases from V and 2 bases from J, the junction contained 9 bases not matched to a gene. The germline gives CDR1 SGHNT, CDR2 YYREEE (reference sequence). CDR3 length equals 15 residues.

The rearrangement links TRBV10-1 to TRBJ2-1; 9 bases are shared with TRBD2. The CDR3 has 17 residues. Trimming cost V 2 bases and J 9 bases; bases outside gene matches: 14. The V gene's germline CDR1 is WNHNN and CDR2 SYGVQD (reference sequence). Written as DNA, the CDR3 is TGCGCCAGCAGTGAGCGGCTAGCGGGGCTTGGTAGGGGTGAGCAGTTCTTC. This translates into CASSERLAGLGRGEQFF.

The rearrangement joins TRBV27 to TRBJ1-2; maybe TRBD1 (5 bases). Trimming cost V 6 bases and J 4 bases, with 15 bases left between them. Germline loops: CDR1 MNHEY, CDR2 SMNVEV (reference sequence). The CDR3 extends over 14 amino acids. CDR3 loop: CASREGRISYGYTF. DNA of the CDR3: TGTGCCAGCAGGGAGGGGAGAATAAGCTATGGCTACACCTTC.

This clone has just one count. The CDR3 protein is CASSYLDRANEQFF. The DNA of the CDR3 is TGTGCCAGCAGTTACCTCGACAGGGCCAATGAGCAGTTCTTC. V is TRBV6-5 and J is TRBJ2-1; 7 bases agree with TRBD1. The CDR3 covers 14 residues. Germline V gene data show CDR1 as MNHEY and CDR2 as SVGAGI. The V gene end was trimmed by 2 bases and the J gene end by 6 bases; junction bases not matched to a gene: 4.

The gene calls are TRBV18 and TRBJ2-1, with D perhaps TRBD2 (6 bases). The CDR3 loop spans 15 amino acids. Per germline, CDR1 KGHSH and CDR2 LQKENI. Trimming stripped 4 bases from V and 7 bases from J, with 17 bases between. The CDR3 region is CASSLRAQRVNEQFF. CDR3 sequence (DNA): TGTGCCAGCTCACTAAGGGCCCAGCGGGTTAATGAGCAGTTCTTC.